The T cell receptor (beta chain) described here comes from a study of cytomegalovirus exposure and HLA in healthy donors. Findings and limits, study-wide: Most CMV-associated TCR beta chains appeared HLA-restricted in a later analysis. Most TCRs appeared rarely, but some public TCRs recurred in many donors. Sequencing likely generated an artifact that appeared as a cluster of highly shared sequence variants. V- and J-gene trimming in TCR beta was tied to a missense DCLRE1C variant by an analysis performed later.

Vbeta (60) and Jbeta (13) primers were used in the PCR. The data were produced by immunoSEQ multiplex PCR, yet TCRdb's version contains in-frame clones alone and is incomplete. The data show under 200,000 clones, 68% seen once. The length of the CDR3 is 16 residues. V dropped 0 bases and J dropped 2; count of bases not matched to a gene: 5. CDR1 is LNHNV, CDR2 YYDKDF, per germline (reference sequence). This clone has a single count. Its antigen is as yet unknown. This receptor was taken from a woman in her forties in good health and CMV-seropositive. Sequencing used PBMCs. V usage is TRBV15 and J usage is TRBJ2-7; 9 positions match TRBD1. This chain's CDR3 is CATSRDEGTGTYEQYF. CDR3 nucleotide sequence: TGTGCCACCAGCAGAGATGAGGGGACAGGGACCTACGAGCAGTACTTC.